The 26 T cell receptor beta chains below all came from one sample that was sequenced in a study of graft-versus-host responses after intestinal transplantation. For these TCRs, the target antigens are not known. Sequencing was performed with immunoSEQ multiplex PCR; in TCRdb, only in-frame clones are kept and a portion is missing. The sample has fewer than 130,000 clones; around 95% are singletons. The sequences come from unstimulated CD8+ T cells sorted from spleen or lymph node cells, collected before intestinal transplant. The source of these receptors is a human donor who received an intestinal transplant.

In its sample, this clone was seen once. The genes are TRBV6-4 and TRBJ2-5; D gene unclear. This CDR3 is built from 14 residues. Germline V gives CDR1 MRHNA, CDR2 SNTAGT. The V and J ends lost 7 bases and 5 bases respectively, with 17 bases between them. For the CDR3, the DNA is TGTGCCAGCAACCCGAGGAACGGGTCGGAGACCCAGTACTTC. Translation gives CASNPRNGSETQYF.

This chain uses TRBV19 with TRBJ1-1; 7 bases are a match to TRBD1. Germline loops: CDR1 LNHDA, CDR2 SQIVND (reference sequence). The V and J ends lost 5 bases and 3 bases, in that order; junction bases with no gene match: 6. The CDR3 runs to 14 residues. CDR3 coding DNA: TGTGCCAGTAGTCCCGGGACAGCCTACACTGAAGCTTTCTTT. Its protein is CASSPGTAYTEAFF.

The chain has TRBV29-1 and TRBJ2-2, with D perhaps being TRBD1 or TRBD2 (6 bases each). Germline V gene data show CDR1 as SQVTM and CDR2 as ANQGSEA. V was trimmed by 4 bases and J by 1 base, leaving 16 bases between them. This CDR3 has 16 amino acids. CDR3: CSVAGGVRGNTGELFF. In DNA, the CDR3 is TGCAGCGTTGCCGGGGGCGTACGCGGGAACACCGGGGAGCTGTTTTTT.

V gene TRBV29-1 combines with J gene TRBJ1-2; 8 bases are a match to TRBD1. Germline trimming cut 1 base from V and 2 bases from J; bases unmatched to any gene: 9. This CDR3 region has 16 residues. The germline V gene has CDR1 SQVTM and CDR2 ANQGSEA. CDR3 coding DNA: TGCAGCGTTGAAGTGGGACAGGCGGACCTCAACTATGGCTACACCTTC. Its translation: CSVEVGQADLNYGYTF.

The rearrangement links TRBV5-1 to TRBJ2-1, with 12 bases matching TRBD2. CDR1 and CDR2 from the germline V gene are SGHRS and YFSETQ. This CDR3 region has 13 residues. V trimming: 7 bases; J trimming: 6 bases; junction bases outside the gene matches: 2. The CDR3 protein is CASGTSGLNEQFF. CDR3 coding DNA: TGCGCCAGCGGGACTAGCGGGCTCAATGAGCAGTTCTTC.

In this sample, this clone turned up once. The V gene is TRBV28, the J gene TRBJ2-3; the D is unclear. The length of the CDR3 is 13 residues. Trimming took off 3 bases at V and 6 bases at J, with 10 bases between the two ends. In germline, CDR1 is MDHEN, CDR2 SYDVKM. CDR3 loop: CASSFFRADTQYF. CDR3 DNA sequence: TGTGCCAGCAGTTTTTTCCGTGCGGATACGCAGTATTTT.

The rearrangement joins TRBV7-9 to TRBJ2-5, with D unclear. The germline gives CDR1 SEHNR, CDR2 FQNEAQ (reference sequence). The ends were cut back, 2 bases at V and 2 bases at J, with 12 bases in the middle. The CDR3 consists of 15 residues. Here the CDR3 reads CASSLWVVTQETQYF. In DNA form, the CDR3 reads TGTGCCAGCAGCTTATGGGTCGTGACGCAAGAGACCCAGTACTTC.

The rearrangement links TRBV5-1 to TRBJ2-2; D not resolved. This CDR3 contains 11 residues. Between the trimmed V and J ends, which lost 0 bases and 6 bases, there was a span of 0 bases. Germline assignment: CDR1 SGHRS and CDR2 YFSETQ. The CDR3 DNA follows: TGCGCCAGCAGCTTGGCCGGGGAGCTGTTTTTT. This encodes CASSLAGELFF.

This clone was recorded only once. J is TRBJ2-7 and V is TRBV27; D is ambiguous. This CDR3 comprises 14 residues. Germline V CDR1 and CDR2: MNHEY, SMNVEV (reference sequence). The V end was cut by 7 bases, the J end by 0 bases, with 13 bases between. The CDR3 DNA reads TGTGCCAGCATGGGCAGTCCAAGCTCCTACGAGCAGTACTTC. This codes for CASMGSPSSYEQYF.

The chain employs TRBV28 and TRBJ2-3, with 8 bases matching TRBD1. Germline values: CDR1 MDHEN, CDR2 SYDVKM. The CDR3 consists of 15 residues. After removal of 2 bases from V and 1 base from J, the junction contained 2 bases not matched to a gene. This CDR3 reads CASSLDRGGTDTQYF. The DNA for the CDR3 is TGTGCCAGCAGTTTAGACAGGGGAGGCACAGATACGCAGTATTTT.

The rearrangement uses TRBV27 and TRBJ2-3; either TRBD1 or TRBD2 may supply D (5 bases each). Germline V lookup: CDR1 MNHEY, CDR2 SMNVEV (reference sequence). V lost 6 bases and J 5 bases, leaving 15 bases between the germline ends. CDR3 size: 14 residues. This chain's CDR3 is CASRQSVGVDTQYF. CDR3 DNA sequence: TGTGCCAGCAGGCAAAGCGTGGGGGTAGATACGCAGTATTTT.

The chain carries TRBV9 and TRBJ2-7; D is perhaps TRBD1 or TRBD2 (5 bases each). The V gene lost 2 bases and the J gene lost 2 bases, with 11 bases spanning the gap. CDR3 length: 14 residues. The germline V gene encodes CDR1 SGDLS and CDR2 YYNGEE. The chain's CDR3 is CASSVGDVAYEQYF. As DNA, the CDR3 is TGTGCCAGCAGCGTGGGGGACGTAGCCTACGAGCAGTACTTC.

CDR3 loop: CAWRALPPYEQYF. The CDR3 region has the DNA TGTGCCTGGAGAGCCCTCCCCCCCTACGAGCAGTACTTC. This rearrangement joins TRBV30 to TRBJ2-7; D is uncertain. V was pared by 3 bases and J by 2 bases, with 11 bases between. Germline lookup yields CDR1 GTSNPN and CDR2 SVGIG (reference sequence). This CDR3 region has 13 residues.

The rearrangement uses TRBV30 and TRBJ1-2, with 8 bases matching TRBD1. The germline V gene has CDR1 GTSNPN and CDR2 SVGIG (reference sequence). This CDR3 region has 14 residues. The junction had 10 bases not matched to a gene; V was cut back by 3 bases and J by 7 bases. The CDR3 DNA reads TGTGCCTGGAGCGACAATCAGGGGGCTTTTGGCTACACCTTC. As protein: CAWSDNQGAFGYTF.

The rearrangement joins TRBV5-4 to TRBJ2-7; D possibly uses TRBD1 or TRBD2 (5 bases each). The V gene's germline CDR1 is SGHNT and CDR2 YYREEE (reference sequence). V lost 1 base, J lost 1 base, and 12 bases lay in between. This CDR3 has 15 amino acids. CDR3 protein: CASSLSRDGSYEQYF. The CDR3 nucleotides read TGTGCCAGCAGCTTGTCCCGGGACGGGTCCTACGAGCAGTACTTC.

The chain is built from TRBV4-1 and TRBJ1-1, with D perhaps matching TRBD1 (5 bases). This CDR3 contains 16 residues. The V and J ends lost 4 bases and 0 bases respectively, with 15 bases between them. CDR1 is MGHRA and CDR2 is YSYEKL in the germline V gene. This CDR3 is CASSPGPLSVNTEAFF. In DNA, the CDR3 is TGCGCCAGCAGCCCGGGACCTTTAAGCGTGAACACTGAAGCTTTCTTT.

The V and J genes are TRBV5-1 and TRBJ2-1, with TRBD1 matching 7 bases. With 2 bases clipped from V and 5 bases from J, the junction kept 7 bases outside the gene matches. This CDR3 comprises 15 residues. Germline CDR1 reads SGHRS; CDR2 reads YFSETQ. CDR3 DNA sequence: TGCGCCAGCAGCTTCTTAGGGGACAGAGACAATGAGCAGTTCTTC. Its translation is CASSFLGDRDNEQFF.

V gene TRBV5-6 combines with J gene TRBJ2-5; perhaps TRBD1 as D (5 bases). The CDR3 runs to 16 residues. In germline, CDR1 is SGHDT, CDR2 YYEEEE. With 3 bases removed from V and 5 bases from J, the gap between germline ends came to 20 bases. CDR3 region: CASSSYLPRDGETQYF. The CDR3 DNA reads TGTGCCAGCAGCTCCTATCTCCCCAGGGATGGTGAGACCCAGTACTTC.

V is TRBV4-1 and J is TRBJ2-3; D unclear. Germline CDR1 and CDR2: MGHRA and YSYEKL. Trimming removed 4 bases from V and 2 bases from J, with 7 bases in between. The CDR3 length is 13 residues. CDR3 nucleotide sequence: TGCGCCAGCAGCCCGACCCTCACAGATACGCAGTATTTT. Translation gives CASSPTLTDTQYF.

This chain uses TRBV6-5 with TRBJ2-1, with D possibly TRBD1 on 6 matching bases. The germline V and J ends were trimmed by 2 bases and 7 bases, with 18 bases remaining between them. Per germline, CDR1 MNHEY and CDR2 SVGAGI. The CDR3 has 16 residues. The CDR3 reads CASSYLGALRGNEQFF. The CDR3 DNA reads TGTGCCAGCAGTTACCTAGGAGCATTAAGGGGGAATGAGCAGTTCTTC.

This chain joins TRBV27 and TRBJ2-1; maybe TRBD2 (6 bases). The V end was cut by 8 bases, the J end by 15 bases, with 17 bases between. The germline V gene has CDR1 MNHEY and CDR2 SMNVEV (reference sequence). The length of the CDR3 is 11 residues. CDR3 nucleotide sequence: TGTGCCAGCGGGGGAGGCACTTTTTCGTTCTTC. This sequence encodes CASGGGTFSFF.

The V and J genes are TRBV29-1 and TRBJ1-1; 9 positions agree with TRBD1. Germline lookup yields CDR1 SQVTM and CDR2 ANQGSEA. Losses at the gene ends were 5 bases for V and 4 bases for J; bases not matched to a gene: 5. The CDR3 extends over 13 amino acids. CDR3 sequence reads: CSVIGTGTTEAFF. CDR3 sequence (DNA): TGCAGCGTTATCGGGACAGGGACCACTGAAGCTTTCTTT. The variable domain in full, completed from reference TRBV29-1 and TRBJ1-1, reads SAVISQKPSRDICQRGTSLTIQCQVDSQVTMMFWYRQQPGQSLTLIATANQGSEATYESGFVIDKFPISRPNLTFSTLTVSNMSPEDSSIYLCSVIGTGTTEAFFGQGTRLTVV.

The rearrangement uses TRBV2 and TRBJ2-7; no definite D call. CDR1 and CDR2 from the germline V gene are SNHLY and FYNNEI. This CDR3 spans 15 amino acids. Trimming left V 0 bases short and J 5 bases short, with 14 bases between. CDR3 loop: CASSEARNNADEQYF. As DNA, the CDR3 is TGTGCCAGCAGTGAAGCGCGAAACAATGCTGACGAGCAGTACTTC.

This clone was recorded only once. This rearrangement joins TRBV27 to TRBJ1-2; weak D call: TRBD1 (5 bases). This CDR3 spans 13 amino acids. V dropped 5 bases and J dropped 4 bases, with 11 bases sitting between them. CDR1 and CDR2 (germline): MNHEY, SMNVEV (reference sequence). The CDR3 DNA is TGTGCCAGCAGTCCGAGACAGACCTATGGCTACACCTTC. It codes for CASSPRQTYGYTF.

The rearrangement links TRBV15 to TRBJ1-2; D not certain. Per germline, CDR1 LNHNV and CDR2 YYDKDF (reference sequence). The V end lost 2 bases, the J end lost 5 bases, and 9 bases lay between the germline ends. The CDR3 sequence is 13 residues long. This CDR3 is CATSRIGSYGYTF. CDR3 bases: TGTGCCACCAGCAGAATTGGTAGTTATGGCTACACCTTC.

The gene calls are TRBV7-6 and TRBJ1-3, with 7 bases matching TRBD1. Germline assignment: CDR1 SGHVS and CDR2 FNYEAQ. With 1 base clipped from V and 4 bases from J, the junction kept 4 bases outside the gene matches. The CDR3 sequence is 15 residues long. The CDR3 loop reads CASSLGQGTGNTIYF. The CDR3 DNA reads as TGTGCCAGCAGCTTAGGACAGGGTACCGGAAACACCATATATTTT.